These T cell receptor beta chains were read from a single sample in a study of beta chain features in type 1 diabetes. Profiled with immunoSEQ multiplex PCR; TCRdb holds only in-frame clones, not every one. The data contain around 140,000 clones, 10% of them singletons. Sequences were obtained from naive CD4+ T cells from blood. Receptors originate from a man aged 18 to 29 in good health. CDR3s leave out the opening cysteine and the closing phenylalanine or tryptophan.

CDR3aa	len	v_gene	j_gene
ASSWDSKRTGELF	13	TRBV19	TRBJ2-2
ASSSRQSGYEQY	12	TRBV7-9	-
ASSEGQGAGNTIY	13	TRBV2	TRBJ1-3
ASSQDGADGIGYT	13	TRBV4-1	TRBJ1-2
ASSPRRGGSYEQY	13	TRBV18	TRBJ2-7
ASSLVYKNYGYT	12	TRBV27	TRBJ1-2
ASSHPLVHAYEQY	13	TRBV23-1	TRBJ2-7
ASSDRQGSNQPQH	13	TRBV7-2	TRBJ1-5
ASSLGGGGTDTQY	13	TRBV5-6	TRBJ2-3
ASSADGGANEKLF	13	TRBV7-2	TRBJ1-4
ASSLAALAGGPGEQY	15	TRBV7-2	TRBJ2-7
ASGDERQGGYEQY	13	TRBV5-4	TRBJ2-7
ASSLGRTGGSQY	12	TRBV7-2	TRBJ2-4
ASTRSGGVYNEQF	13	TRBV28	TRBJ2-1
ASSDDNEQF	9	TRBV6-1	TRBJ2-1
ASSRGGSSYNEQF	13	TRBV7-2	TRBJ2-1
ASSGQLGYEQF	11	TRBV7-2	TRBJ2-1
ASSGSSYEQY	10	TRBV7-2	TRBJ2-7
ASSAGGSGRSGELF	14	TRBV9	TRBJ2-2
ASSFGQGFDGYT	12	TRBV7-9	TRBJ1-2
ASSLGQGAQTDTQY	14	TRBV13	TRBJ2-3
ASSWRETKNIQY	12	TRBV27	TRBJ2-4
ASSQGLAGIQETQY	14	TRBV7-8	TRBJ2-5
ASSVGTYKTGETQY	14	TRBV11-2	TRBJ2-5
ASSPLTSLNTGELF	14	TRBV7-2	TRBJ2-2
SAGDPTYEQY	10	TRBV29-1	TRBJ2-7
ASSPPGRQETQY	12	TRBV18	TRBJ2-5
ASTAWSGGAGELF	13	TRBV4-3	TRBJ2-2
ASGRSEHVPYEQY	13	TRBV19	TRBJ2-7
ASSDRGQGEGSYNEQF	16	TRBV9	TRBJ2-1
ASSQEGRGTNYGYT	14	TRBV4-3	TRBJ1-2
ASSWSGGPPTGELF	14	TRBV5-1	TRBJ2-2
ATNPGTAAGANVLT	14	TRBV10-3	TRBJ2-6
ASSQSLEQY	9	TRBV6-5	TRBJ2-7
ASSLDSGGSYNSPLH	15	TRBV5-1	TRBJ1-6
ASTEVNTGELF	11	TRBV5-1	TRBJ2-2
ASSLSGGMDTQY	12	TRBV6-5	TRBJ2-3
AWNYDSVRGNTIY	13	TRBV30	TRBJ1-3
ASSVVGREGTGELF	14	TRBV9	TRBJ2-2
ATSVSGNTIY	10	TRBV5-5	TRBJ1-3
ASSPWDSSANVLT	13	TRBV18	TRBJ2-6
ATSRTGGPTNEKLF	14	TRBV15	TRBJ1-4
AVTPGWGPDTQY	12	TRBV19	TRBJ2-3
ASSVGSGSGELFYEQY	16	TRBV9	TRBJ2-7
ATATSGGQETQY	12	TRBV6-6	TRBJ2-5
ASSRAGASEDYEQY	14	TRBV12-1	TRBJ2-7